This entry is about one TCR beta chain. This sample is drawn from a study of blood T cell repertoires in COVID-19. As for the study in general: Samples came from the United States, Italy and Spain, spanning acute and convalescent COVID-19.

This CDR3 spans 15 amino acids. Trimming stripped 6 bases from V and 2 bases from J, with 14 bases between. Looked up from germline, CDR1 is MDHEN and CDR2 is SYDVKM. Seattle's cohort entered during active infection and was followed longitudinally. Under the authors' procedure: Estimation of nucleated cell counts was performed using reference gene primer amplification. Using immunoSEQ multiplex PCR, the repertoire was profiled, and TCRdb retains in-frame clones only, with some absent. V, J and clone size are taken as reported in that table, and D and trimming were inferred from the DNA itself. The profile covers 250,000 to 350,000 clones, with just over 90% appearing a single time and around 2.2% taken by the ten largest.

Material: peripheral blood. The sequence was collected from a woman in her 30s with COVID-19, enrolled during active disease. The rearrangement uses TRBV28 and TRBJ1-3; no clear D gene. The CDR3 is CASRPTRVTGNTIYF. The DNA of the CDR3 is TGTGCCAGCAGACCAACCCGGGTTACTGGAAACACCATATATTTT.